In terms of frequency, the clone carrying this T cell receptor (beta chain) is medium-sized (0.01 to 0.1%). CDR1 is SGHVS, CDR2 FNYEAQ, per germline. The length of the CDR3 is 17 residues. The sample belongs to a study of CD8 T cells in cerebrospinal fluid in Alzheimer's disease. TCRdb reprocessed the 10x single-cell sequencing reads; each CDR3 protein has one entry and no DNA is given. The repertoire table contains roughly 1,700 distinct CDR3 sequences. The sequencing input was cerebrospinal fluid. The chain recombines TRBV7-6 with TRBJ2-2; TCRdb gives TRBD2 as the D gene, but with no DNA this cannot be confirmed. The origin of this receptor is a human donor with mild cognitive impairment. The CDR3 sequence: CASSLGASGIDTGELFF.